Presented here are 8 T cell receptor beta chains from one specimen sequenced in a study of T cells after yellow fever vaccination. TCRdb re-called the 5' RACE reads with MiXCR, one entry per CDR3 protein. The sample has roughly 65,000 distinct CDR3 sequences, about 6% seen once. Sequenced material: CD4+ T cells sorted from PBMCs, taken less than 16 days after the first yellow fever vaccination. These receptors originate from a man between 18 and 35 years old who received the YFV17D yellow fever vaccine.

This clonotype appeared many times. One end of the junction varies from germline; a read error may be responsible. The rearrangement joins TRBV7-2 to TRBJ1-1, with D unclear. CDR3 size: 13 residues. Germline V lookup: CDR1 SGHTA, CDR2 FQGNSA. The CDR3 DNA is TGCGCCAGCAGCTTGGAGATGAACACTGAAGCTTTCTTT. Translating it yields CASSLEMNTEAFF.

This clonotype came up many times. The rearrangement joins TRBV6-1 to TRBJ2-4; TRBD2 might be the D (6 bases). The CDR3 spans 15 residues. The germline CDR1 and CDR2 sequences are MNHNS and SASEGT. The ends were cut back, 3 bases at V and 7 bases at J, with 16 bases in the middle. The CDR3 nucleotides read TGTGCCAGCAGTGAGGGGTGGGCGGGGTGGAACATTCAGTACTTC. Protein sequence: CASSEGWAGWNIQYF.

This clonotype was seen repeatedly, ten times or more. The chain recombines TRBV10-3 with TRBJ1-2; 8 bases align to TRBD1. The germline V gene encodes CDR1 ENHRY and CDR2 SYGVKD. The CDR3 loop spans 16 amino acids. J lost 2 bases, V lost 4 bases, and 9 bases had no gene match. CDR3 region: CAISVDRGLGNYGYTF. The CDR3 region has the DNA TGTGCCATCAGTGTTGACAGGGGCCTGGGGAACTATGGCTACACCTTC.

This clonotype was detected many times. V usage is TRBV12-3 or TRBV12-4 and J usage is TRBJ2-6; no reliable D call. Trimming stripped 6 bases from V and 0 bases from J, with 9 bases between. This CDR3 comprises 15 residues. The chain's CDR3 is CASSPRSSGANVLTF. CDR3 in DNA: TGTGCCAGCAGCCCGAGATCCTCTGGGGCCAACGTCCTGACTTTC.

V and J are TRBV4-3 and TRBJ1-2; TRBD1 might be the D (6 bases). Germline V gene lookup returns CDR1 LGHNA and CDR2 YSLEER. V lost 3 bases to trimming and J lost 3 bases, with 17 bases between them. This CDR3 has 16 residues. CDR3 DNA sequence: TGCGCCAGCAGCCATATCGTGGGGGGGGCAGACTATGGCTACACCTTC. Residues: CASSHIVGGADYGYTF.

This clonotype was observed a handful of times. The chain couples TRBV19 to TRBJ2-1, with 7 nucleotides matching TRBD1. Germline V lookup: CDR1 LNHDA, CDR2 SQIVND (reference sequence). V shed 3 bases and J 6 bases; nucleotides not matched to a gene: 8. This CDR3 has 15 residues. Here the CDR3 reads CASSIAGQDPNEQFF. DNA for the CDR3: TGTGCCAGTAGTATCGCCGGACAGGACCCCAATGAGCAGTTCTTC.

This clonotype showed up many times. The chain couples TRBV28 to TRBJ2-5, with D uncertain. CDR3 length: 12 residues. Trimming took off 5 bases at V and 5 bases at J, with 9 bases between the two ends. Germline CDR1 reads MDHEN; CDR2 reads SYDVKM. The CDR3 protein is CASSRNRETQYF. The CDR3 nucleotides read TGTGCCAGCAGTCGCAATCGGGAGACCCAGTACTTC.

This clonotype was counted ten times or more. The chain employs TRBV7-2 and TRBJ2-1; D might be TRBD1 (7 bases). The CDR3 is made up of 15 amino acids. CDR1 SGHTA and CDR2 FQGNSA come from the germline V gene. V lost 5 bases to trimming and J lost 5 bases, with 16 bases between them. CDR3 sequence: CASSTTGDSNNEQFF. The CDR3 nucleotides are TGTGCCAGCAGCACAACGGGGGACAGCAACAATGAGCAGTTCTTC.